The 4 T cell receptor beta chains reported below all come from one sample, sequenced in a study of blood T cell repertoires in COVID-19. The method was immunoSEQ multiplex PCR; TCRdb's version includes in-frame clones alone and lacks a portion of them. The data show around 270,000 clones, about 89% seen once. Material: peripheral blood. These receptors originate from a man between 35 and 55 years old with acute or convalescent COVID-19.

This clone appeared a few times. The chain has TRBV19 and TRBJ1-1; 8 bases match TRBD1. Trimming removed 7 bases from V and 10 bases from J; junction bases left unmatched: 14. The CDR3 has 14 residues. Germline CDR1 LNHDA, CDR2 SQIVND (reference sequence). The CDR3 protein is CASKDVSDRASAFF. The DNA for the CDR3 is TGTGCCAGTAAGGATGTTTCGGACAGGGCCTCAGCTTTCTTT. The full variable domain, rest sourced from reference TRBV19 and TRBJ1-1, is DGGITQSPKYLFRKEGQNVTLSCEQNLNHDAMYWYRQDPGQGLRLIYYSQIVNDFQKGDIAEGYSVSREKKESFPLTVTSAQKNPTAFYLCASKDVSDRASAFFGQGTRLTVV.

The chain employs TRBV5-1 and TRBJ2-1; 14 bases match TRBD2. Germline CDR1 reads SGHRS; CDR2 reads YFSETQ. J was trimmed by 14 bases and V by 0 bases; bases with no gene match: 4. The CDR3 length is 14 residues. CDR3: CASSLGTSGGQEFF. As DNA, the CDR3 is TGCGCCAGCAGCTTGGGGACTAGCGGGGGGCAGGAGTTCTTC.

This chain uses TRBV6-5 with TRBJ1-6; perhaps TRBD1 as D (5 bases). The V gene lost 0 bases and the J gene lost 10 bases, with 13 bases spanning the gap. The CDR3 covers 15 residues. The germline V gene encodes CDR1 MNHEY and CDR2 SVGAGI. CDR3 residues: CASSYSNQGDSPLHF. The CDR3 coding sequence is TGTGCCAGCAGTTACTCGAATCAGGGCGACTCACCCCTCCACTTT.

The chain is built from TRBV27 and TRBJ2-2; 8 bases line up with TRBD2. Germline CDR1 reads MNHEY; CDR2 reads SMNVEV (reference sequence). J was trimmed by 3 bases and V by 4 bases; bases with no gene match: 4. The CDR3 loop spans 15 amino acids. CDR3 bases: TGTGCCAGCAGTTACAGCGGGGGATACACCGGGGAGCTGTTTTTT. Residues: CASSYSGGYTGELFF.